The 24 T cell receptor beta chains below were found in one sample sequenced in a study of cytomegalovirus exposure and HLA in healthy donors. The PCR contained 60 Vbeta and 13 Jbeta primers. TCRdb's copy holds only in-frame clones and misses some; the assay was immunoSEQ multiplex PCR. The sample has 100,000 or so clones, about 80% seen once; the top ten hold over 9.5%. Specimen: PBMCs. The receptor set was obtained from a man younger than 40 in good health and CMV-seropositive.

This clone was recorded once. The rearrangement links TRBV5-1 to TRBJ2-3; possibly TRBD1 for D (6 bases). CDR1 and CDR2 from the germline V gene are SGHRS and YFSETQ. Trimming stripped 9 bases from V and 0 bases from J, with 17 bases between. The CDR3 runs to 15 residues. The CDR3 DNA sequence: TGCGCCACCGGAACAGGGTCAGCTAGCACAGATACGCAGTATTTT. Amino acids: CATGTGSASTDTQYF.

The genes are TRBV21-1 and TRBJ2-7; the table's D gene call, TRBD2, was not cross checked with the DNA. TRBV21-1 has pseudogene status. The CDR3 is 17 residues long. DNA of the CDR3: TGTGCCAGCAGCAAAGTGCCGGGACTAGCCATGAACTACGAGCAGTACTTC. As protein: CASSKVPGLAMNYEQYF.

The CDR3: CASSNNRDYGYTF. CDR3 nucleotides: TGTGCCAGTAGTAATAACAGGGACTATGGCTACACCTTC. The genes are TRBV19 and TRBJ1-2, with TRBD1 as a possible D gene (6 bases). Deletions cut 4 bases from V and 3 bases from J, with 9 bases between. Germline V gene data show CDR1 as LNHDA and CDR2 as SQIVND (reference sequence). This CDR3 spans 13 amino acids.

V gene TRBV2 combines with J gene TRBJ2-5; 8 bases line up with TRBD1. The DNA end lines up better with TRBJ2-7; the J call may be wrong. CDR3 length equals 14 residues. Germline V gene sequence: CDR1 SNHLY, CDR2 FYNNEI. CDR3 coding DNA: TGTGCCAGCAGTGAATGGACAGGGAGCGACGAGCAGTACTTC. Residues: CASSEWTGSDEQYF.

The CDR3 is CASSGDGQAPFEQYF. CDR3 coding DNA: TGTGCCAGCAGCGGCGACGGACAGGCCCCCTTTGAGCAGTACTTC. The genes are TRBV9 and TRBJ2-7; 7 bases line up with TRBD1. The CDR3 contains 15 residues. Germline CDR1 reads SGDLS; CDR2 reads YYNGEE. With 3 bases clipped from V and 7 bases from J, the junction kept 13 bases outside the gene matches.

The gene calls are TRBV5-1 and TRBJ1-2, with TRBD1 matching over 7 bases. Germline CDR1 and CDR2: SGHRS and YFSETQ. This CDR3 is built from 15 residues. The junction had 8 bases not matched to a gene; V was cut back by 2 bases and J by 4 bases. CDR3 amino acids: CASSLVGQEGYGYTF. Here the CDR3 DNA reads TGCGCCAGCAGCTTAGTCGGACAGGAAGGCTATGGCTACACCTTC.

V is TRBV6-4 and J is TRBJ1-5; 8 positions agree with TRBD1. CDR1 is MRHNA and CDR2 is SNTAGT in the germline V gene. The CDR3 is 15 residues long. After removal of 6 bases from V and 4 bases from J, the junction contained 8 bases not matched to a gene. In DNA form, the CDR3 reads TGTGCCAGCAGGGGGGGCAGGGGGCGGAATCAGCCCCAGCATTTT. This gives the protein CASRGGRGRNQPQHF.

This chain joins TRBV4-3 and TRBJ1-4; D perhaps matches TRBD1 (5 bases). From germline, CDR1 is LGHNA and CDR2 YSLEER. V was cut by 0 bases and J by 13 bases, with 15 bases left in between. The CDR3 has 14 residues. This chain's CDR3 is CASSQEKNGGGLFF. CDR3 DNA sequence: TGCGCCAGCAGCCAAGAAAAGAACGGGGGAGGACTGTTTTTT.

This clone was seen a handful of times. The chain carries TRBV5-3 and TRBJ1-5, with D possibly matching TRBD1 (5 bases). TRBV5-3 is given ORF status, its function remaining uncertain. CDR3 size: 13 residues. Trimming took off 4 bases at V and 7 bases at J, with 12 bases between the two ends. The CDR3 is CARSKGVRQPQHF. The DNA of the CDR3 is TGTGCCAGAAGCAAAGGGGTTCGGCAGCCCCAGCATTTT.

This clone has just a few counts. The rearrangement links TRBV28 to TRBJ2-3; D unresolved. The CDR3 sequence is 15 residues long. CDR1 and CDR2 from the germline V gene are MDHEN and SYDVKM. V was trimmed by 3 bases and J by 5 bases, leaving 15 bases between them. The CDR3 loop reads CASSLASPIRDTQYF. CDR3 nucleotides: TGTGCCAGCAGTTTGGCTTCGCCAATCCGAGATACGCAGTATTTT.

The rearrangement uses TRBV9 and TRBJ1-2; 11 bases are a match to TRBD1. Germline trimming cut 3 bases from V and 3 bases from J; bases unmatched to any gene: 4. The CDR3 covers 15 residues. Germline V gene lookup returns CDR1 SGDLS and CDR2 YYNGEE. In nucleotides, the CDR3 is TGTGCCAGCAGCGACAGGACAGGGGGCGACTATGGCTACACCTTC. It yields the protein CASSDRTGGDYGYTF.

The rearrangement uses TRBV4-1 and TRBJ2-1, with 8 bases identical to TRBD1. The CDR3 loop spans 19 amino acids. V trimming: 1 base; J trimming: 9 bases; junction bases outside the gene matches: 20. Germline V gives CDR1 MGHRA, CDR2 YSYEKL. CDR3 in amino acids: CASSQGLGGGQGFFGEQFF. The CDR3 DNA reads TGCGCCAGCAGCCAAGGATTAGGGGGAGGACAGGGCTTTTTCGGTGAGCAGTTCTTC.

V gene TRBV4-2 combines with J gene TRBJ2-3; 12 positions match TRBD2. This CDR3 comprises 17 residues. Germline loops: CDR1 LGHNA, CDR2 YNFKEQ. V was pared by 4 bases and J by 1 base, with 6 bases of the junction left unmatched. The DNA of the CDR3 is TGTGCCAGCAGCCTCCGACTAGCGGGGGACCGCACAGATACGCAGTATTTT. Protein: CASSLRLAGDRTDTQYF.

The V gene is TRBV4-1, the J gene TRBJ1-4, with D perhaps TRBD1 (5 bases). CDR1 and CDR2 (germline): MGHRA, YSYEKL. The CDR3 is 17 amino acids. V lost 4 bases, J lost 0 bases, and 15 bases lay in between. CDR3 protein: CASSPHPQGTTNEKLFF. CDR3 nucleotide sequence: TGCGCCAGCAGCCCACATCCCCAGGGCACAACTAATGAAAAACTGTTTTTT.

This sequence joins TRBV7-9 and TRBJ2-3; 7 nucleotides agree with TRBD1. V lost 1 base to trimming and J lost 5 bases; unmatched junction nucleotides: 6. CDR3 length: 15 residues. Germline V CDR1 and CDR2: SEHNR, FQNEAQ (reference sequence). The CDR3 DNA is TGTGCCAGCAGCTTAGGACAGGGTTTAATAGATACGCAGTATTTT. Protein sequence: CASSLGQGLIDTQYF.

The chain joins TRBV4-3 to TRBJ2-3; D not certain. V lost 0 bases to trimming and J lost 3 bases, with 7 bases between them. This CDR3 is 14 amino acids long. CDR1 is LGHNA, CDR2 YSLEER, per germline. CDR3 region: CASSQDIQTDTQYF. CDR3 nucleotide sequence: TGCGCCAGCAGCCAAGATATCCAGACAGATACGCAGTATTTT.

This clone was recorded a few times. The chain couples TRBV6-5 to TRBJ2-7; D call uncertain. Per germline, CDR1 MNHEY and CDR2 SVGAGI. V lost 5 bases, J lost 6 bases, and 11 bases lay in between. The CDR3 contains 12 residues. In DNA form, the CDR3 reads TGTGCCAGCAGTCCCAATCCGGGCGAGCAGTACTTC. It translates to CASSPNPGEQYF.

This clone was observed a handful of times. V usage is TRBV4-2 and J usage is TRBJ2-3, with 7 bases that match TRBD2. This CDR3 region has 16 residues. Germline V CDR1 and CDR2: LGHNA, YNFKEQ. V gave up 3 bases and J gave up 2 bases; unmatched junction bases: 8. CDR3 region: CASSHGGKGNTDTQYF. For the CDR3, the DNA is TGTGCCAGCAGCCACGGGGGGAAGGGGAACACAGATACGCAGTATTTT.

The V gene is TRBV30, the J gene TRBJ1-2, with D possibly matching TRBD1 (5 bases). The V and J ends lost 2 bases and 7 bases respectively, with 14 bases between them. Germline V lookup: CDR1 GTSNPN, CDR2 SVGIG (reference sequence). The CDR3 is 13 residues long. The CDR3 DNA sequence: TGTGCCTGGAGTAACGCCGGGGGTTCTGGCTACACCTTC. It specifies CAWSNAGGSGYTF.

This chain connects TRBV5-1 to TRBJ2-1; D is possibly TRBD2 (6 bases). The CDR3 loop spans 15 amino acids. From germline, CDR1 is SGHRS and CDR2 YFSETQ. V was trimmed by 6 bases and J by 5 bases, leaving 18 bases between them. In nucleotides, the CDR3 is TGCGCCAGCACCCCCAGGGTAGCGGCAGACAATGAGCAGTTCTTC. Translating gives CASTPRVAADNEQFF.

The chain has TRBV7-2 and TRBJ2-1; D is unresolved. Deletions cut 1 base from V and 9 bases from J, with 10 bases between. Germline V gene lookup returns CDR1 SGHTA and CDR2 FQGNSA. The CDR3 consists of 13 residues. CDR3 coding DNA: TGTGCCAGCAGCTTAGTGTTTGGCGGTGAGCAGTTCTTC. This translates into CASSLVFGGEQFF.

Only a few counts were recorded for this clone. This sequence joins TRBV19 and TRBJ1-1; tentatively, D is TRBD1 (5 bases). CDR1 and CDR2 from the germline V gene are LNHDA and SQIVND (reference sequence). The CDR3 loop spans 13 amino acids. The germline V and J ends were trimmed by 7 bases and 1 base, with 10 bases remaining between them. The CDR3 sequence is CASTVTANTEAFF. Written as DNA, the CDR3 is TGTGCCAGTACGGTGACAGCGAACACTGAAGCTTTCTTT.

This clone has only one observation. CDR3 residues: CASSLWQLNSPLHF. The CDR3 coding sequence is TGTGCCAGCAGTTTATGGCAGTTAAATTCACCCCTCCACTTT. The chain couples TRBV28 to TRBJ1-6; D remains unclear. V was pared by 0 bases and J by 7 bases, with 7 bases between. The CDR3 is 14 amino acids. Looked up from germline, CDR1 is MDHEN and CDR2 is SYDVKM.

The V and J genes are TRBV25-1 and TRBJ2-6; 9 bases match TRBD1. Germline CDR1 and CDR2: MGHDK and SYGVNS. The CDR3 sequence is 17 residues long. Trimming took 8 bases from V and 3 from J; bases not matched to a gene: 11. The CDR3 sequence: CASASGTGTFGANVLTF. The CDR3 DNA sequence: TGTGCCAGCGCATCCGGGACAGGGACTTTTGGGGCCAACGTCCTGACTTTC. Supplemented by reference TRBV25-1 and TRBJ2-6, the full variable domain reads EADIYQTPRYLVIGTGKKITLECSQTMGHDKMYWYQQDPGMELHLIHYSYGVNSTEKGDLSSESTVSRIRTEHFPLTLESARPSHTSQYLCASASGTGTFGANVLTFGAGSRLTVL.